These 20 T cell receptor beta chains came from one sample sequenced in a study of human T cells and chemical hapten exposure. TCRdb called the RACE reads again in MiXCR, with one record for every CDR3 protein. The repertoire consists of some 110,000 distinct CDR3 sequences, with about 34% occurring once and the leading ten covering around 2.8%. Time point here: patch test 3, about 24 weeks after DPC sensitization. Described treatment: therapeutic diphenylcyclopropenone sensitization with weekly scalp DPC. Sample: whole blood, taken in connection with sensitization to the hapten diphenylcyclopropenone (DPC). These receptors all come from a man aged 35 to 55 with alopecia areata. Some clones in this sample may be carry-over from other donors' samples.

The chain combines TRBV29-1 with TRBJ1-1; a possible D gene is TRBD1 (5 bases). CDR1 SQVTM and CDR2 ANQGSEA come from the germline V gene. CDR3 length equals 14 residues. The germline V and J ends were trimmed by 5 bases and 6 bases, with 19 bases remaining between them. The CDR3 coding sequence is TGCAGCGTTATGGGGGGAGGGGCCGGCGCTGAAGCTTTCTTT. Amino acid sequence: CSVMGGGAGAEAFF.

CDR3 DNA: TGTGCCAGCAGTGGTCAGGGGGCCGGGAGTCAAAAACTGTTTTTT. Translation gives CASSGQGAGSQKLFF. V and J are TRBV25-1 and TRBJ1-4; TRBD1 matches 8 bases. This CDR3 has 15 amino acids. Trimming took 4 bases from V and 9 from J; bases not matched to a gene: 10. CDR1 and CDR2 from the germline V gene are MGHDK and SYGVNS.

The CDR3 loop is CASSPLADQETQYF. As DNA, the CDR3 is TGTGCCAGCAGTCCACTAGCGGACCAAGAGACCCAGTACTTC. The chain uses TRBV6-6 and TRBJ2-5; 8 bases map to TRBD2. Per germline, CDR1 MNHNY and CDR2 SVGAGI (reference sequence). The CDR3 loop spans 14 amino acids. Trimming cost V 5 bases and J 0 bases; bases outside gene matches: 2.

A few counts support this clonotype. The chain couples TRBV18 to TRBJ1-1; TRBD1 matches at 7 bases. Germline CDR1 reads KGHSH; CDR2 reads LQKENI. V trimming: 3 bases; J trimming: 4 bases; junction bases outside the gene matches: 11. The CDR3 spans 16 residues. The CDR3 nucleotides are TGTGCCAGCTCACCGATGGACAGGCCCGCTGGCACTGAAGCTTTCTTT. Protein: CASSPMDRPAGTEAFF.

CDR3 DNA: TGTGCCAGCACTGTGGACAGGGGGCCCTATGGCTACACCTTC. Protein sequence: CASTVDRGPYGYTF. The gene calls are TRBV12-3 or TRBV12-4 and TRBJ1-2; TRBD1 matches 11 bases. V lost 7 bases, J lost 4 bases, and 5 bases stayed unmatched. The CDR3 spans 14 residues.

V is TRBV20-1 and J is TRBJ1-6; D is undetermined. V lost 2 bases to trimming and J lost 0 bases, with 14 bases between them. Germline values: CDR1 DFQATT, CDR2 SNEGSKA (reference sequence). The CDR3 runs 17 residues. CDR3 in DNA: TGCAGTGCTAGAAGCAGGAGTCTAGGCTCCTATAATTCACCCCTCCACTTT. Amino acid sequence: CSARSRSLGSYNSPLHF.

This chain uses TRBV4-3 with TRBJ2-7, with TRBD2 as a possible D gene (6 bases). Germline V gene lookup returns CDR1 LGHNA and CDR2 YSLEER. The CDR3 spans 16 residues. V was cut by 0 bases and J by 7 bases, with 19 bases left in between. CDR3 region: CASSQDPTGLSTEQYF. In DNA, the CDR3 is TGCGCCAGCAGCCAAGATCCCACGGGACTGAGTACGGAGCAGTACTTC.

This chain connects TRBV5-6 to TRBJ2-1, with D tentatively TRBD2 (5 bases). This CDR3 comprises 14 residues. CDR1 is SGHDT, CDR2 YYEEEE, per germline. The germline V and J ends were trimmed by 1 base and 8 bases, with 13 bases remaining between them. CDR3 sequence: CASSLWWISDEQFF. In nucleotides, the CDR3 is TGTGCCAGCAGCTTGTGGTGGATTAGCGATGAGCAGTTCTTC.

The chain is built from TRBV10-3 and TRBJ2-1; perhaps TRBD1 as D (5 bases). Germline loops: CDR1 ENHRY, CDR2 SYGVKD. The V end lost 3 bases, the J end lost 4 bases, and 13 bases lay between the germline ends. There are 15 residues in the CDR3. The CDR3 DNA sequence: TGTGCCATCAGTGAAGAAAGGGGCTCTTACAATGAGCAGTTCTTC. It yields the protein CAISEERGSYNEQFF.

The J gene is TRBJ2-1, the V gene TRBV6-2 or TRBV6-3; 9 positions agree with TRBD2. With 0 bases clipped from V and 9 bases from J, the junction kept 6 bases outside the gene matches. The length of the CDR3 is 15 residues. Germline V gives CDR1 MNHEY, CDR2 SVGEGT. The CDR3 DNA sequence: TGTGCCAGCAGTTACTCTAGCGGGGGTCCAGGTGAGCAGTTCTTC. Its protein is CASSYSSGGPGEQFF.

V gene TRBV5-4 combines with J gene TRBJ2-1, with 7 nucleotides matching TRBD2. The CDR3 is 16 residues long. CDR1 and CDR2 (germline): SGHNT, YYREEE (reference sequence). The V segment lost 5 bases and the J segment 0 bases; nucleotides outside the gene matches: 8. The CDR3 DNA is TGTGCCAGCAGGTCGAGCGGGACGAACTCCTACAATGAGCAGTTCTTC. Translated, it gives CASRSSGTNSYNEQFF.

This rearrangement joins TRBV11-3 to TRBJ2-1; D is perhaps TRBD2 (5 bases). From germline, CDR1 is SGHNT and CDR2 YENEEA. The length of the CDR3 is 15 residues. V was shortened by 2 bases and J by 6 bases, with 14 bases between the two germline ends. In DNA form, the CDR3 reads TGTGCCAGCAGCTTACGAGGGAGCCTTGGCAATGAGCAGTTCTTC. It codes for CASSLRGSLGNEQFF. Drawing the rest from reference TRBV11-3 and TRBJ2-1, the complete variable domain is EAGVVQSPRYKIIEKKQPVAFWCNPISGHNTLYWYLQNLGQGPELLIRYENEEAVDDSQLPKDRFSAERLKGVDSTLKIQPAELGDSAVYLCASSLRGSLGNEQFFGPGTRLTVL.

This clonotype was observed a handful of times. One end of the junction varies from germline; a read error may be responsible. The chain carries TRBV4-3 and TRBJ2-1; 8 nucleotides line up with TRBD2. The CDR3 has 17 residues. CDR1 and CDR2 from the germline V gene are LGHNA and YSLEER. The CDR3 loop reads CASSQVNSGGGYNEQFF. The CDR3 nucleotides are TGTGCCAGCAGCCAAGTCAACTCTGGCGGGGGGTACAATGAGCAGTTCTTC.

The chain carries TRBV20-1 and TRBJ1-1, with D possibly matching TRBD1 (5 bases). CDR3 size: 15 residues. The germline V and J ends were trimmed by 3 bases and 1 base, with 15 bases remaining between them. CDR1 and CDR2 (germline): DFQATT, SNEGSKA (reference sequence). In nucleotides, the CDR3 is TGCAGTGCTAGGGATCCGGGACTTCCGAACACTGAAGCTTTCTTT. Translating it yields CSARDPGLPNTEAFF.

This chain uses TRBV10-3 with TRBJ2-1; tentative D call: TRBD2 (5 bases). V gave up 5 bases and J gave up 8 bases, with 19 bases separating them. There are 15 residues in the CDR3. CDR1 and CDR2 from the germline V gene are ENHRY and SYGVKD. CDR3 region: CAISTSPAKGDEQFF. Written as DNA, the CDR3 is TGTGCCATCAGTACCTCGCCCGCAAAGGGAGATGAGCAGTTCTTC.

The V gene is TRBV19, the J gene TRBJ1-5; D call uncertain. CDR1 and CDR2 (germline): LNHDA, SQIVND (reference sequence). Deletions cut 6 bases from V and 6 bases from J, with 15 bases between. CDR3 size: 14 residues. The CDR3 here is CASRQGNDAQPQHF. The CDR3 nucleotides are TGTGCCAGTAGACAAGGAAATGATGCTCAGCCCCAGCATTTT. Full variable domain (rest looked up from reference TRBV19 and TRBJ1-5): DGGITQSPKYLFRKEGQNVTLSCEQNLNHDAMYWYRQDPGQGLRLIYYSQIVNDFQKGDIAEGYSVSREKKESFPLTVTSAQKNPTAFYLCASRQGNDAQPQHFGDGTRLSIL.

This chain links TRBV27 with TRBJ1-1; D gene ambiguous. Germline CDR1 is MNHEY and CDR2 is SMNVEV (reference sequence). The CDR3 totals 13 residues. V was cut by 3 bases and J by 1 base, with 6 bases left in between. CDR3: CASSFGPNTEAFF. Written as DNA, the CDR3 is TGTGCCAGCAGTTTCGGACCGAACACTGAAGCTTTCTTT.

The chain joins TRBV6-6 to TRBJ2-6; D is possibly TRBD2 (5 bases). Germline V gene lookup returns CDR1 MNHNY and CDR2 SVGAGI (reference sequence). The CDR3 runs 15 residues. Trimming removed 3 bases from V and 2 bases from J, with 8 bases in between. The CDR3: CASSYGETGANVLTF. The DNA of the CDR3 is TGTGCCAGCAGTTATGGGGAGACTGGGGCCAACGTCCTGACTTTC.

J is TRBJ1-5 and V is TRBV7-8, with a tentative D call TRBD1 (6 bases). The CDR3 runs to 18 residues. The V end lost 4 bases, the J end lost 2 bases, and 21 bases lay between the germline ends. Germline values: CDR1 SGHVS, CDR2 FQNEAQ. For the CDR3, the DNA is TGTGCCAGCAGCTCCGGTGCCAGGGGCAGGATAGGCAATCAGCCCCAGCATTTT. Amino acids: CASSSGARGRIGNQPQHF.

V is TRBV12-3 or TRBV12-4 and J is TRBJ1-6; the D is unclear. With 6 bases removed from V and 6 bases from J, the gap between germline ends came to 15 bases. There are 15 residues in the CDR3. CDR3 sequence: CASRERTESNSPLHF. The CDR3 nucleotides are TGTGCCAGCAGAGAAAGGACGGAGAGTAATTCACCCCTCCACTTT.